This T cell receptor beta chain was sequenced during a study of shared clonotypes between healthy human individuals. The study's findings and limits: Limited genetic and exposure-history diversity came from having few donors.

Trimming took 0 bases from V and 1 from J, leaving 7 bases between them. The germline V gene has CDR1 SGHRS and CDR2 YFSETQ. The CDR3 is 14 residues long. A note on this clone: What it binds is unknown.

Clones were sequenced by immunoSEQ multiplex PCR, and TCRdb holds only the in-frame ones, with some missing. The sample includes 600,000 to 750,000 clones, 55% to 80% of them seen just once. This chain joins TRBV5-1 and TRBJ1-1; D not certain. This TCR was sampled from a woman aged 25 to 39 in good health. The sample consisted of memory CD4+ T cells sorted from blood. As to subset: CD45RA-negative fraction. CDR3 protein: CASSLEAKNTEAFF. The CDR3 DNA follows: TGCGCCAGCAGCTTGGAGGCGAAGAACACTGAAGCTTTCTTT.